This T cell receptor (beta chain) was observed in a study of CD8 T cells in Susac syndrome. After extraction with the RNeasy kit, about 0.5 to 1 ug of the RNA was reverse transcribed using random hexamers. TCRdb recomputed calls from the immunoSEQ multiplex PCR reads with MiXCR, one row per CDR3 protein. Here the sample spans around 150,000 distinct CDR3 sequences, around 94% being singletons. The CDR3 totals 16 residues. Trimming took 3 bases from V and 7 from J, leaving 19 bases between them. The sequence came from a human donor with multiple sclerosis. The chain is built from TRBV23-1 and TRBJ1-5, with a tentative D call TRBD1 (6 bases). TRBV23-1 is an open reading frame, and its role is uncertain. The specimen sequenced was CD4+ T cells from PBMCs. The CDR3 nucleotides read TGCGCCAGCAGTCAGACCTCCCCTCAAACAGGGCAGCCCCAGCATTTT. This gives the protein CASSQTSPQTGQPQHF.